This entry lists 17 T cell receptor beta chains sequenced from one sample in a study of blood T cells in healthy people across ages. Next came a second PCR, run for about 6 to 12 cycles, which used a sample-barcoded 5' primer along with a J-beta primer mix. MiXCR, applied by TCRdb to the 5' RACE reads, yields one record per CDR3 protein. The repertoire holds 800,000 or so distinct CDR3 sequences, with 55% to 65% as singletons. The sequenced sample was blood. These receptors originate from a man aged 25 to 40 in good health.

This clonotype has more than one count but fewer than ten. The chain recombines TRBV6-5 with TRBJ1-4; 7 nucleotides match TRBD1. The V gene's germline CDR1 is MNHEY and CDR2 SVGAGI. The V and J ends lost 3 bases and 6 bases, in that order; junction bases with no gene match: 4. This CDR3 is built from 14 residues. The CDR3 DNA follows: TGTGCCAGCAGTTATGGGCAGGGGGATGAAAAACTGTTTTTT. It codes for CASSYGQGDEKLFF.

The genes are TRBV6-1 and TRBJ2-5; 9 positions match TRBD1. There are 15 residues in the CDR3. Germline-derived CDR1 and CDR2 are MNHNS and SASEGT. With V trimmed by 5 bases and J by 11 bases, 15 bases remained unmatched. The CDR3 reads CASSHDRGYAGEQYF. CDR3 DNA sequence: TGTGCCAGCAGTCACGACAGGGGGTATGCAGGGGAGCAGTACTTC.

The chain is built from TRBV7-9 and TRBJ2-5; the D gene is possibly TRBD2 (5 bases). CDR1 and CDR2 (germline): SEHNR, FQNEAQ (reference sequence). The CDR3 contains 16 residues. V was shortened by 1 base and J by 2 bases, with 14 bases between the two germline ends. The CDR3 spells CASSLVVRAEQETQYF. The CDR3 DNA is TGTGCCAGCAGCTTAGTGGTGAGGGCAGAACAAGAGACCCAGTACTTC.

A single count supports this clonotype. The chain carries TRBV7-2 and TRBJ1-1; 9 positions agree with TRBD1. Germline V CDR1 and CDR2: SGHTA, FQGNSA. V shed 5 bases and J 4 bases; nucleotides not matched to a gene: 8. The CDR3 is made up of 15 amino acids. The CDR3 region has the DNA TGTGCCAGCAGCCTCGACAGGGGGAGAGTCACTGAAGCTTTCTTT. This sequence encodes CASSLDRGRVTEAFF.

This clonotype occurred once. V is TRBV9 and J is TRBJ2-1; D is uncertain. The CDR3 sequence is 15 residues long. Trimming left V 0 bases short and J 5 bases short, with 12 bases between. CDR1 SGDLS and CDR2 YYNGEE come from the germline V gene. CDR3 protein: CASSVGLGAHNEQFF. In nucleotides, the CDR3 is TGTGCCAGCAGCGTAGGGCTGGGCGCCCACAATGAGCAGTTCTTC.

V gene TRBV25-1 combines with J gene TRBJ2-1; possibly TRBD1 for D (5 bases). The germline V and J ends were trimmed by 3 bases and 4 bases, with 16 bases remaining between them. CDR3 length equals 16 residues. Germline CDR1 is MGHDK and CDR2 is SYGVNS. CDR3 amino acids: CASSDEGAVAYNEQFF. The CDR3 bases are TGTGCCAGCAGTGACGAAGGGGCCGTGGCTTACAATGAGCAGTTCTTC. Drawing the rest from reference TRBV25-1 and TRBJ2-1, the complete variable domain is EADIYQTPRYLVIGTGKKITLECSQTMGHDKMYWYQQDPGMELHLIHYSYGVNSTEKGDLSSESTVSRIRTEHFPLTLESARPSHTSQYLCASSDEGAVAYNEQFFGPGTRLTVL.

CDR3 nucleotide sequence: TGCAGTGCTCCTAACTCCTACGAGCAGTACTTC. Residues: CSAPNSYEQYF. The chain uses TRBV20-1 and TRBJ2-7; no reliable D call. Trimming left V 5 bases short and J 0 bases short, with 5 bases between. This CDR3 region has 11 residues. Germline loops: CDR1 DFQATT, CDR2 SNEGSKA (reference sequence).

The chain recombines TRBV6-6 with TRBJ1-6; D is unclear. The CDR3 sequence is 16 residues long. The V end lost 0 bases, the J end lost 6 bases, and 12 bases lay between the germline ends. The germline V gene has CDR1 MNHNY and CDR2 SVGAGI (reference sequence). CDR3 bases: TGTGCCAGCAGTTACTCGATAGCTGGGTTTAATTCACCCCTCCACTTT. Translation gives CASSYSIAGFNSPLHF.

Turning to this clonotype: One end of the junction varies from germline; a read error may be responsible. The chain uses TRBV27 and TRBJ1-5; the D is unclear. The CDR3 totals 12 residues. Germline V lookup: CDR1 MNHEY, CDR2 SMNVEV (reference sequence). CDR3 nucleotides: TGTGTCAGCAGTTCGTCAAGTCAGCCCCAGCATTTT. Its protein is CVSSSSSQPQHF.

The V call is TRBV4-2, the J call TRBJ2-3, with unresolved D. The germline V and J ends were trimmed by 8 bases and 0 bases, with 9 bases remaining between them. CDR3 length equals 13 residues. In germline, CDR1 is LGHNA, CDR2 YNFKEQ. CDR3: CASLGTSTDTQYF. The CDR3 DNA reads as TGTGCCAGCCTAGGTACTAGCACAGATACGCAGTATTTT.

This clonotype was seen more than once but under ten times. The CDR3 coding sequence is TGCGCCAGCAGCCAAGAACAGGGACCAGAGACCCAGTACTTC. Translating gives CASSQEQGPETQYF. The V gene is TRBV4-3, the J gene TRBJ2-5; possible D gene TRBD1, 6 bases. Looked up from germline, CDR1 is LGHNA and CDR2 is YSLEER. This CDR3 has 14 amino acids. V was trimmed by 0 bases and J by 4 bases, leaving 9 bases between them.

This clonotype came up a few times. This rearrangement joins TRBV7-8 to TRBJ2-3, with unresolved D. There are 13 residues in the CDR3. Germline V gene sequence: CDR1 SGHVS, CDR2 FQNEAQ. The V end lost 8 bases, the J end lost 0 bases, and 9 bases lay between the germline ends. The CDR3 coding sequence is TGTGCCAGCGGTCGGAGTAGCACAGATACGCAGTATTTT. Translation gives CASGRSSTDTQYF. The full variable domain, in which reference TRBV7-8 and TRBJ2-3 provide the parts outside the CDR3, is GAGVSQSPRYKVAKRGQDVALRCDPISGHVSLFWYQQALGQGPEFLTYFQNEAQLDKSGLPSDRFFAERPEGSVSTLKIQRTQQEDSAVYLCASGRSSTDTQYFGPGTRLTVL.

This chain joins TRBV3-1 and TRBJ2-4, with D unclear. Matching the DNA end better, TRBJ2-7 makes the J call doubtful. Germline V gene sequence: CDR1 LGHDT, CDR2 YNNKEL (reference sequence). The CDR3 loop spans 11 amino acids. The CDR3 DNA sequence: TGTGCCAGCAGCACAACGTCCGAGCAGTACTTC. Protein sequence: CASSTTSEQYF.

The chain has TRBV7-8 and TRBJ2-4, with TRBD1 identical over 7 bases. Trimming cost V 5 bases and J 1 base; bases outside gene matches: 5. The CDR3 runs 15 residues. Per germline, CDR1 SGHVS and CDR2 FQNEAQ. The CDR3 bases are TGTGCCAGCAGCCCCGACAGGGAGGCCAAAAACATTCAGTACTTC. Translating it yields CASSPDREAKNIQYF.

V is TRBV6-5 and J is TRBJ2-4; 8 nucleotides match TRBD2. Losses at the gene ends were 0 bases for V and 7 bases for J; bases not matched to a gene: 5. This CDR3 is 15 amino acids long. CDR1 MNHEY and CDR2 SVGAGI come from the germline V gene. CDR3 nucleotides: TGTGCCAGCAGTTACTCGATTGTAGCGGGGAACATTCAGTACTTC. As protein: CASSYSIVAGNIQYF.

The count of this clonotype is one. The V and J genes are TRBV12-3 or TRBV12-4 and TRBJ1-4; D uncertain. V shed 7 bases and J shed 8 bases, with 23 bases lying between them. The CDR3 loop spans 16 amino acids. Here the CDR3 reads CASTYFRGNFVEKLFF. The CDR3 nucleotides are TGTGCCAGCACCTACTTCCGGGGTAATTTTGTAGAAAAACTGTTTTTT.

V and J are TRBV29-1 and TRBJ1-6; D not certain. V shed 5 bases and J shed 8 bases, with 13 bases lying between them. Germline CDR1 and CDR2: SQVTM and ANQGSEA. This CDR3 has 13 amino acids. The chain's CDR3 is CSVLPGWDSPLHF. CDR3 sequence (DNA): TGCAGCGTTCTTCCGGGGTGGGATTCACCCCTCCACTTT.